This T cell receptor beta chain was recovered during a study of blood T cell repertoires in COVID-19. The data were produced by immunoSEQ multiplex PCR, yet TCRdb's version contains in-frame clones alone and is incomplete. There are about 230,000 clones in the sample; 80% to 90% occur only once, and around 0.97% lies in the top ten. In this sample, this clone turned up a few times. Germline V gene data show CDR1 as MNHNS and CDR2 as SASEGT. CDR3 length: 15 residues. With 2 bases removed from V and 3 bases from J, the gap between germline ends came to 13 bases. The TCR comes from a man aged 40-50 years with acute or convalescent COVID-19. The chain couples TRBV6-1 to TRBJ1-1, with no clear D. Sequences were obtained from peripheral blood. The CDR3 coding sequence is TGTGCCAGCAGTGAACATTCCAGTCCTTACACTGAAGCTTTCTTT. This gives the protein CASSEHSSPYTEAFF.